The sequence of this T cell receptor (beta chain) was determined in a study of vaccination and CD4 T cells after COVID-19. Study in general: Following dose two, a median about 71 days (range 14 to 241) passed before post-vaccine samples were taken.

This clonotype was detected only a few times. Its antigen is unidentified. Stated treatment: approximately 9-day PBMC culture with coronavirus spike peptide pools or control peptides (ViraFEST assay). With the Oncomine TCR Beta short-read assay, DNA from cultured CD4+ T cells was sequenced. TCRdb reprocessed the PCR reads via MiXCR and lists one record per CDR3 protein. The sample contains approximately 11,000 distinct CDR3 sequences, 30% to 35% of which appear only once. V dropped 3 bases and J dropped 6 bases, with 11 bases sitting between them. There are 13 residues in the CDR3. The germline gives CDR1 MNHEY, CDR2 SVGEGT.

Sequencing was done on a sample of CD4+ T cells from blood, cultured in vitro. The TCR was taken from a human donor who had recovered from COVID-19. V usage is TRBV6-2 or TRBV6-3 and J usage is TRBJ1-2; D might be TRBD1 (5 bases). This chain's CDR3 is CASSYSGIDGYTF. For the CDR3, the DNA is TGTGCCAGCAGTTATTCAGGGATCGATGGCTACACCTTC.